These T cell receptor beta chains were read from a single sample in a study of blood T cells in healthy people across ages. TCRdb re-called the 5' RACE reads through MiXCR, storing one row per CDR3 protein. The table shows under 800,000 distinct CDR3 sequences, with about 42% occurring only once. The sample consisted of blood. The receptor source for this set is a woman aged 55 to 70 in good health. The CDR3 runs from the conserved cysteine through the conserved F or W. The order of the fields is V gene, J gene, D gene, clone size, CDR3 DNA, CDR3 protein. D genes are given only for firm matches. Rows may omit the clone size; those that give it use once, few, many or a size class.

>TRBV20-1|TRBJ2-1|.|.
TGCAGTGCGAAGACTTATGGGCAGTTCTTC
CSAKTYGQFF
>TRBV12-3/TRBV12-4|TRBJ2-3|TRBD2|.
TGTGCCAGCAGTGCCTCACTAGCGGGAAGAGCAGATACGCAGTATTTT
CASSASLAGRADTQYF
>TRBV20-1|TRBJ2-1|.|many
TGCAGTGCTCCCAATGCAGCGGCTGAGCAGTTCTTC
CSAPNAAAEQFF
>TRBV24-1|TRBJ2-3|.|few
TGTGCCACCAGTGAGGAGGGATTCACAGATACGCAGTATTTT
CATSEEGFTDTQYF
>TRBV20-1|TRBJ1-2|TRBD1|.
TGCAGTGCTAGCAGGATGGGACAGGGGGTCCCAGCTAACTATGGCTACACCTTC
CSASRMGQGVPANYGYTF
>TRBV5-1|TRBJ2-5|.|.
TGCGCCAGCAGCTTGGGGCAGGGATACCAAGAGACCCAGTACTTC
CASSLGQGYQETQYF
>TRBV6-6|TRBJ1-2|.|.
TGTGCCAGCAGTTACAACCGGATGGGTGCCCAGGGATACACCTTC
CASSYNRMGAQGYTF
>TRBV20-1|TRBJ2-7|.|.
TGCAGTGCTAGAAGGAGCGTAAACTCCTACGAGCAGTACTTC
CSARRSVNSYEQYF
>TRBV6-6|TRBJ1-2|.|few
TGTGCCAGCAGCCCACCCACACAGGCAACCAGGGGCTACACCTTC
CASSPPTQATRGYTF
>TRBV12-3/TRBV12-4|TRBJ2-7|TRBD1|.
TGTGCCAGCCGTCGAGCAGGGGGCGAGCAGTACTTC
CASRRAGGEQYF
>TRBV29-1|TRBJ2-1|TRBD2|many
TGCAGCGTGGGGGAGGGCCATGAGCAGTTCTTC
CSVGEGHEQFF
>TRBV4-2|TRBJ1-6|TRBD1|few
TGTGCCAGCAGCCAGCTCCAGGGGGGCGGGGGTTCACCCCTCCACTTT
CASSQLQGGGGSPLHF
>TRBV12-3/TRBV12-4|TRBJ2-7|.|many
TGTGCCAGCAGTTTCGGGACTCCAGAGGACGAGCAGTACTTC
CASSFGTPEDEQYF
>TRBV5-1|TRBJ2-5|.|.
TGCGCCAGCAGCAGCGCAGGCAAAGAGACCCAGTACTTC
CASSSAGKETQYF
>TRBV6-5|TRBJ2-7|TRBD2|once
TGTGCCAGCAGTAGTCTAGCGGGTCTCTACGAGCAGTACTTC
CASSSLAGLYEQYF
>TRBV6-1|TRBJ2-1|TRBD1|.
TGTGCCTCAGACAGGGCCAGGGAGACCCAGTTCTTC
CASDRARETQFF
>TRBV12-3/TRBV12-4|TRBJ2-1|TRBD1|few
TGTGCCAGCAGTCAGACAGGGGGTGTGATGCTAAATGAGCAGTTCTTC
CASSQTGGVMLNEQFF
>TRBV4-3|TRBJ2-3|TRBD2|.
TGCGCCAGCAGCCAAGGTCTCCTAGCGGGAGCAGGCACAGATACGCAGTATTTT
CASSQGLLAGAGTDTQYF
>TRBV7-2|TRBJ1-4|TRBD1|.
TGTGCCAGCAGCGTTCAGGGGGGTGGTGAAAAACTGTTTTTT
CASSVQGGGEKLFF
>TRBV20-1|TRBJ1-5|.|.
TGCAGTGCTAGTGAGTCAGGGTCATGGGATCAGCCCCAGCATTTT
CSASESGSWDQPQHF
>TRBV3-1|TRBJ2-7|TRBD2|.
TGTGCCAGCAGCCGCAGCGGGGGGTACTTC
CASSRSGGYF
>TRBV11-2|TRBJ2-3|.|few
TGTGCCAGCAGCTTAGGGGTAGCGAACTCCGGCACAGATACGCAGTATTTT
CASSLGVANSGTDTQYF
>TRBV20-1|TRBJ2-7|.|once
TGCAGTGCTAGAGTCAAGAGTAGAGCGATCCGGGTAGCGTGCGAGCAGTACTTC
CSARVKSRAIRVACEQYF
>TRBV9|TRBJ2-1|TRBD2|.
TGTGCCAGCAGCGTAGGACTAGCGGTCTACAATGAGCAGTTCTTC
CASSVGLAVYNEQFF
>TRBV6-2/TRBV6-3|TRBJ1-5|.|.
TGTGCCAGCAGTTACGGTAGGGGCAATCAGCCCCAGCATTTT
CASSYGRGNQPQHF
>TRBV7-3|TRBJ1-1|.|.
TGTGCCAGCAGCCCGGGGGGGGGCACTGAAGCTTTCTTT
CASSPGGGTEAFF
>TRBV4-2|TRBJ1-2|.|.
TGTGCCAGCAGCCTCCAGGGCGGTGGCTACACCTTC
CASSLQGGGYTF
>TRBV3-1|TRBJ1-6|.|.
TGTGCCAGCAGCAGGGAGGGGAATTCACCCCTCCACTTT
CASSREGNSPLHF
>TRBV29-1|TRBJ2-3|TRBD1|.
TGCAGCGCTGGACAGGGCGTCGATACGCAGTATTTT
CSAGQGVDTQYF
>TRBV9|TRBJ2-5|TRBD2|.
TGTGCCAGCAGCGCCCTAGCGGGGTCTGAGACCCAGTACTTC
CASSALAGSETQYF
>TRBV5-1|TRBJ2-3|TRBD2|few
TGCGCCAGCAGCTTGGATGGGACTAGCGGGGGACTTACAGATACGCAGTATTTT
CASSLDGTSGGLTDTQYF